This T cell receptor beta chain comes out of a study of shared clonotypes between healthy human individuals. CDR1 and CDR2 from the germline V gene are MNHNY and SVGAGI (reference sequence). The CDR3 spans 14 residues. V shed 6 bases and J shed 0 bases, with 11 bases lying between them. At a deep level, the assay was run. The method was immunoSEQ multiplex PCR; TCRdb's version includes in-frame clones alone and lacks a portion of them. The sample lists around 330,000 clones; about 74% were seen once. There are many counts of this clone. Its antigen is not identified. The study's findings and limits: Memory subsets generally showed lower estimated richness than naive subsets. A small donor pool kept down the genetic and exposure-history diversity that was represented. Rarefaction indicated that sorted-subset sequencing remained incomplete although depth was large.

The source of this sequence is a man aged 25-45 years in good health. V is TRBV6-6 and J is TRBJ1-1; tentatively, D is TRBD1 (6 bases). Sequencing was carried out using memory CD4+ T cells sorted from blood. Subset noted: CD45RA-negative fraction. The CDR3 sequence: CASRQQGMNTEAFF. DNA of the CDR3: TGTGCCAGCAGGCAACAGGGAATGAACACTGAAGCTTTCTTT.